This TCR beta chain is from a study of blood T cell repertoires in COVID-19. The CDR3 is 15 residues long. The V end was cut by 8 bases, the J end by 2 bases, with 15 bases between. Germline values: CDR1 ENHRY, CDR2 SYGVKD. Repertoires were generated with immunoSEQ multiplex PCR, while TCRdb's copy carries only in-frame clones and drops some. The sample lists 250,000 to 350,000 clones; more than 80% were seen once. The sequence derives from a woman aged 50 to 65 with COVID-19, enrolled during active disease. J is TRBJ2-2 and V is TRBV10-3; D perhaps matches TRBD1 (6 bases). Sequencing used peripheral blood. CDR3 nucleotide sequence: TGTGCCATCCCCCGAGGACAGATCAACACCGGGGAGCTGTTTTTT. Its protein is CAIPRGQINTGELFF.